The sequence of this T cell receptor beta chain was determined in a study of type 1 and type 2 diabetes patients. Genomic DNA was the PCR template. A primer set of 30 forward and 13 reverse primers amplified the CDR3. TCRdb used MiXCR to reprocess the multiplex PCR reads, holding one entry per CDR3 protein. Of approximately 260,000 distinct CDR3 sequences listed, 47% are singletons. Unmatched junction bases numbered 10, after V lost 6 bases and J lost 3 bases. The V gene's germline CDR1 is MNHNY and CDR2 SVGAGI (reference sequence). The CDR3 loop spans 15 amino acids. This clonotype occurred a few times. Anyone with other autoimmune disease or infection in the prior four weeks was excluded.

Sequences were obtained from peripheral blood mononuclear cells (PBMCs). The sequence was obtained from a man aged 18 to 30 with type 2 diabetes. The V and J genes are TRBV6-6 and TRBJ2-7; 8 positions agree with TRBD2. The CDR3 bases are TGTGCCAGCAGGTCAGAGCGGGGGTCCTACTACGAGCAGTACTTC. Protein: CASRSERGSYYEQYF.